The 10 T cell receptor beta chains reported below all come from one sample, sequenced in a study of control samples from healthy donors and cancer patients. Using immunoSEQ multiplex PCR, the repertoire was profiled, and TCRdb retains in-frame clones only, with some absent. This sample carries 100,000 to 150,000 clones, about nine tenths of them seen once, and the ten largest clones take approximately 7.5%. Material for sequencing was PBMCs. These receptors originate from a man aged 50 or older with head and neck cancer.

The chain couples TRBV27 to TRBJ2-5; 12 bases align to TRBD2. Germline V gives CDR1 MNHEY, CDR2 SMNVEV (reference sequence). Unmatched junction bases numbered 9, after V lost 5 bases and J lost 5 bases. CDR3 length: 16 amino acids. The CDR3 protein is CASSHGLAGTMETQYF. CDR3 DNA: TGTGCCAGCAGTCACGGACTAGCGGGAACCATGGAGACCCAGTACTTC.

This clone appeared a single time. V is TRBV29-1 and J is TRBJ1-2, with 8 bases aligning to TRBD1. The CDR3 is 13 amino acids. Germline assignment: CDR1 SQVTM and CDR2 ANQGSEA. V was clipped by 7 bases and J by 3 bases; unmatched bases: 7. CDR3 sequence reads: CSAGTGLDYGYTF. Written as DNA, the CDR3 is TGCAGCGCTGGGACAGGCCTCGACTATGGCTACACCTTC.

Points on this clone: Other nucleotide sequences in the sample specify the same CDR3. The genes are TRBV12-3 or TRBV12-4 and TRBJ1-1; D unclear. The germline V and J ends were trimmed by 2 bases and 4 bases, with 8 bases remaining between them. The CDR3 length is 13 residues. The CDR3 spells CASSLSGGTEAFF. CDR3 nucleotide sequence: TGTGCCAGCAGTTTATCTGGCGGCACTGAAGCTTTCTTT.

This chain uses TRBV30 with TRBJ1-4; 7 bases match TRBD1. Germline V gives CDR1 GTSNPN, CDR2 SVGIG (reference sequence). The V gene end was trimmed by 4 bases and the J gene end by 6 bases; junction bases not matched to a gene: 14. The CDR3 has 16 amino acids. The DNA of the CDR3 is TGTGCCTGGAAGGGCAGGGGGGAGTTTGTGGATGAAAAACTGTTTTTT. This encodes CAWKGRGEFVDEKLFF.

The V gene is TRBV5-6, the J gene TRBJ2-3; 7 nucleotides align to TRBD2. After removal of 7 bases from V and 2 bases from J, the junction contained 13 bases not matched to a gene. Germline assignment: CDR1 SGHDT and CDR2 YYEEEE. The CDR3 sequence is 16 residues long. CDR3 DNA sequence: TGTGCCAGCGCCCGATCAAGACGACTAGCCACAGATACGCAGTATTTT. Amino acid sequence: CASARSRRLATDTQYF.

This rearrangement joins TRBV19 to TRBJ1-1, with 8 positions matching TRBD1. CDR3 size: 12 residues. Losses at the gene ends were 4 bases for V and 7 bases for J; bases not matched to a gene: 2. The germline V gene encodes CDR1 LNHDA and CDR2 SQIVND (reference sequence). The CDR3 here is CASSTQGDEAFF. The CDR3 nucleotides are TGTGCCAGTAGTACACAGGGGGATGAAGCTTTCTTT.

The rearrangement joins TRBV6-4 to TRBJ1-1; TRBD1 might be the D (6 bases). From germline, CDR1 is MRHNA and CDR2 SNTAGT. V lost 5 bases and J lost 5, with 15 bases in between. The CDR3 consists of 14 residues. The CDR3 DNA is TGTGCCAGCAGTTTCAGGGGTGGTGTGACTGAAGCTTTCTTT. This translates into CASSFRGGVTEAFF.

The chain carries TRBV27 and TRBJ2-7; D is undetermined. Germline CDR1 reads MNHEY; CDR2 reads SMNVEV (reference sequence). Trimming cost V 4 bases and J 10 bases, with 20 bases left between them. This CDR3 has 14 residues. CDR3 in DNA: TGTGCCAGCAGTTCTAGGTTGGGTTCCTTTGAACAGTACTTC. Protein product: CASSSRLGSFEQYF.

The chain combines TRBV3-1 (or the pseudogene TRBV3-2) with TRBJ2-3; no reliable D call. V was shortened by 0 bases and J by 6 bases, with 7 bases between the two germline ends. Per germline, CDR1 LGHDT and CDR2 YNNKEL (reference sequence). The CDR3 runs to 13 residues. CDR3 nucleotide sequence: TGTGCCAGCAGCCAAGATCGGTTCGATACGCAGTATTTT. Translating it yields CASSQDRFDTQYF.

This rearrangement joins TRBV6-5 to TRBJ2-5, with a tentative D call TRBD2 (6 bases). The length of the CDR3 is 13 residues. V was cut by 6 bases and J by 8 bases, with 16 bases left in between. Germline CDR1 is MNHEY and CDR2 is SVGAGI. CDR3: CASSLGLTETQYF. CDR3 sequence (DNA): TGTGCCAGCAGCCTGGGACTCACGGAAACCCAGTACTTC.